Below are 5 T cell receptor beta chains sequenced from a single sample in a study of human T cells and chemical hapten exposure. Documented time point: healthy volunteer bleed at 2 weeks. The template was total RNA from unfractionated whole blood. TCRdb independently ran MiXCR on the RACE reads; one entry per CDR3 protein. The table records tens of thousands of distinct CDR3 sequences, just under 9% of them present only once. Sample: whole blood. The receptors stem from a female donor in good health. Some clones in this sample may be carry-over from other donors' samples.

This clonotype was counted only a few times. V and J are TRBV28 and TRBJ2-3; perhaps TRBD2 as D (5 bases). CDR3 length equals 15 residues. V was shortened by 4 bases and J by 4 bases, with 15 bases between the two germline ends. Germline V lookup: CDR1 MDHEN, CDR2 SYDVKM. The CDR3 DNA reads as TGTGCCAGCAGTTCACGGGGTAAACCGGCAGATACGCAGTATTTT. This codes for CASSSRGKPADTQYF.

In nucleotides, the CDR3 is TGTGCCAGCAGCCTTCATAACAGGAACACTGAAGCTTTCTTT. This codes for CASSLHNRNTEAFF. The chain recombines TRBV14 with TRBJ1-1, with D unresolved. Deletions cut 4 bases from V and 1 base from J, with 10 bases between. In germline, CDR1 is SGHDN, CDR2 FVKESK. CDR3 length equals 14 residues.

CDR3 sequence: CASSEGTATYNSPLHF. The CDR3 coding sequence is TGTGCCAGCAGCGAAGGGACAGCTACCTATAATTCACCCCTCCACTTT. The chain combines TRBV9 with TRBJ1-6; TRBD1 matches 7 bases. The CDR3 loop spans 16 amino acids. The junction had 5 bases not matched to a gene; V was cut back by 3 bases and J by 2 bases. Germline V gives CDR1 SGDLS, CDR2 YYNGEE. The whole variable domain, filled in from reference TRBV9 and TRBJ1-6, reads DSGVTQTPKHLITATGQRVTLRCSPRSGDLSVYWYQQSLDQGLQFLIQYYNGEERAKGNILERFSAQQFPDLHSELNLSSLELGDSALYFCASSEGTATYNSPLHFGNGTRLTVT.

This clonotype was recorded many times. This chain connects TRBV20-1 to TRBJ2-3; the D call may be TRBD1 or TRBD2 (5 bases each). V was pared by 0 bases and J by 2 bases, with 12 bases between. The CDR3 has 15 amino acids. Germline CDR1 DFQATT, CDR2 SNEGSKA (reference sequence). The CDR3 DNA is TGCAGTGCTAGAGACTCCGGGACCCCCACAGATACGCAGTATTTT. Translation: CSARDSGTPTDTQYF.

This chain connects TRBV6-1 to TRBJ2-6; a possible D gene is TRBD2 (5 bases). The CDR3 runs 16 residues. V was pared by 0 bases and J by 1 base, with 7 bases between. Germline values: CDR1 MNHNS, CDR2 SASEGT. In DNA, the CDR3 is TGTGCCAGCAGTGAAGCGTCGGGGTCTGGGGCCAACGTCCTGACTTTC. It codes for CASSEASGSGANVLTF.